One sample yielded the 6 T cell receptor beta chains listed below, sequenced in a study of human T cells and chemical hapten exposure. RNA extraction used unfractionated whole blood as the source of total RNA. TCRdb independently ran MiXCR on the 5' RACE reads; one entry per CDR3 protein. Among about 81,000 distinct CDR3 sequences listed, around 15% were seen once. The receptors originated from a female donor in good health.

This clonotype occurred a few times. J is TRBJ2-1 and V is TRBV27; no firm D call. CDR3 length: 15 amino acids. The germline V gene has CDR1 MNHEY and CDR2 SMNVEV (reference sequence). V gave up 6 bases and J gave up 1 base, with 13 bases separating them. The CDR3 DNA reads TGTGCCAGCAGCCGTTCCAGCCGTTCCTACAATGAGCAGTTCTTC. Translating it yields CASSRSSRSYNEQFF.

This clonotype was observed a few times. The chain uses TRBV5-4 and TRBJ2-5; the D is unclear. From germline, CDR1 is SGHNT and CDR2 YYREEE (reference sequence). Trimming pared 2 bases from V and 7 bases from J, leaving 15 bases between. The CDR3 totals 14 residues. The CDR3 DNA is TGTGCCAGCAGCTTCTATGGCAGGTCCGGGACCCAGTACTTC. This gives the protein CASSFYGRSGTQYF.

Only a few counts were recorded for this clonotype. The J gene is TRBJ1-3, the V gene TRBV20-1; 7 nucleotides agree with TRBD1. V shed 0 bases, J shed 1 base, and the junction held 6 bases outside the gene matches. The CDR3 consists of 16 residues. CDR1 DFQATT and CDR2 SNEGSKA come from the germline V gene (reference sequence). This CDR3 is CSARDFDRDSGNTIYF. The CDR3 nucleotides read TGCAGTGCTAGAGACTTCGACAGGGATTCTGGAAACACCATATATTTT.

V gene TRBV25-1 combines with J gene TRBJ2-3; 13 bases are shared with TRBD2. Trimming took 8 bases from V and 2 from J; bases not matched to a gene: 10. This CDR3 comprises 17 residues. Germline V gene lookup returns CDR1 MGHDK and CDR2 SYGVNS. Here the CDR3 DNA reads TGTGCCAGCGGATCACCGGGACTAGCGGGACTCACAGATACGCAGTATTTT. Encoded protein: CASGSPGLAGLTDTQYF.

The J gene is TRBJ2-5, the V gene TRBV29-1; possibly TRBD1 for D (5 bases). Per germline, CDR1 SQVTM and CDR2 ANQGSEA. Trimming took off 6 bases at V and 5 bases at J, with 22 bases between the two ends. The length of the CDR3 is 15 residues. CDR3 amino acids: CSVARTVGPRETQYF. Written as DNA, the CDR3 is TGCAGCGTCGCCAGGACGGTGGGGCCGCGGGAGACCCAGTACTTC.

This chain links TRBV20-1 with TRBJ1-4; maybe TRBD1 (6 bases). The CDR3 is 13 amino acids. Trimming shortened V by 1 base and J by 8 bases, and 11 bases separated the two germline ends. The germline V gene has CDR1 DFQATT and CDR2 SNEGSKA (reference sequence). CDR3 protein: CSARGGGAEKLFF. In DNA form, the CDR3 reads TGCAGTGCTAGAGGCGGGGGCGCAGAAAAACTGTTTTTT.